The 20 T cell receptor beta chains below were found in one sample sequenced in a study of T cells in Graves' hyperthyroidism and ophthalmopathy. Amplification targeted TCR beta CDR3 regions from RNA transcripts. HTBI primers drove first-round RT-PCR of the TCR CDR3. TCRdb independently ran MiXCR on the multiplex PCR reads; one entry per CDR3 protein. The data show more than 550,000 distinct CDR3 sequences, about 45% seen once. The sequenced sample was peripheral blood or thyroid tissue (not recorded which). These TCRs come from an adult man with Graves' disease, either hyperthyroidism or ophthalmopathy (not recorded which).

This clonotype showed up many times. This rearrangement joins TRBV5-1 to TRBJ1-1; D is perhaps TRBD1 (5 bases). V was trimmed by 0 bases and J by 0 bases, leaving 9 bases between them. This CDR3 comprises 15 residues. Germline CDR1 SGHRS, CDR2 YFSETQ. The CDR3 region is CASSLDGTVNTEAFF. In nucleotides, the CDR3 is TGCGCCAGCAGCTTGGATGGGACGGTGAACACTGAAGCTTTCTTT.

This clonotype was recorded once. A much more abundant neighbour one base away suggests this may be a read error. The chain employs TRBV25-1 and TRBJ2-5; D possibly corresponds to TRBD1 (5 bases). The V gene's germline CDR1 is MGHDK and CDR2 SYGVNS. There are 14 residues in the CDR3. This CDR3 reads CASSSRVGQEIQYF. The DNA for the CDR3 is TGTGCCAGCAGCTCAAGGGTCGGACAAGAGATCCAGTACTTC.

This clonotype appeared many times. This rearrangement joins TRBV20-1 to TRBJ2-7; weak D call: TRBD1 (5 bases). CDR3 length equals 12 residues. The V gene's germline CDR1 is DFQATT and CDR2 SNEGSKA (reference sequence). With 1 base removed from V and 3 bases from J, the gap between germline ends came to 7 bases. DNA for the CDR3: TGCAGTGCTAGAGGGGGCAGCTACGAGCAGTACTTC. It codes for CSARGGSYEQYF.

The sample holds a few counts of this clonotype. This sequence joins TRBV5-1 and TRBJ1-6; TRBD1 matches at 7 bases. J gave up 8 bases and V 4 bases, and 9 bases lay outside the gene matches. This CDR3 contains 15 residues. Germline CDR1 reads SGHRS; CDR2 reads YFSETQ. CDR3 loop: CASSLQTGEDSPLHF. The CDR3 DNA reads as TGCGCCAGCAGCCTGCAAACAGGGGAAGATTCACCCCTCCACTTT.

CDR3 DNA: TGTGCCATCAGGAATGCGGGAAAACTGTTTTTT. This codes for CAIRNAGKLFF. The gene calls are TRBV10-3 and TRBJ1-4, with unresolved D. CDR3 length: 11 residues. The germline gives CDR1 ENHRY, CDR2 SYGVKD. The V end lost 6 bases, the J end lost 10 bases, and 9 bases lay between the germline ends.

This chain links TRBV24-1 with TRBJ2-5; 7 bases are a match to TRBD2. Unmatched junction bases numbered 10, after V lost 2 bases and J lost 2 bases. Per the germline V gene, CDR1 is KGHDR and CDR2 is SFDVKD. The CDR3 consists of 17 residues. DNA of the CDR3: TGTGCCACCAGTGATTCGGGGGAGGGAAGGGGACAAGAGACCCAGTACTTC. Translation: CATSDSGEGRGQETQYF.

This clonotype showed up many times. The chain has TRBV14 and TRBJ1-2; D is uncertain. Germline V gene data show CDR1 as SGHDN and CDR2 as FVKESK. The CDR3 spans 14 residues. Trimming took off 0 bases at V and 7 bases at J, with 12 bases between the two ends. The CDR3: CASSQDRVQSGYTF. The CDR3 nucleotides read TGTGCCAGCAGCCAAGATAGAGTACAATCTGGCTACACCTTC.

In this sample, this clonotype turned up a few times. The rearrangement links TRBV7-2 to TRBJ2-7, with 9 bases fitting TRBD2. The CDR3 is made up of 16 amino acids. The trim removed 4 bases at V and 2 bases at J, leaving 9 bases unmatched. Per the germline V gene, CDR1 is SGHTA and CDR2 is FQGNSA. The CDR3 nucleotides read TGTGCCAGCAGCTCATCACTAGCGGGTGCTCCCTACGAGCAGTACTTC. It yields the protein CASSSSLAGAPYEQYF.

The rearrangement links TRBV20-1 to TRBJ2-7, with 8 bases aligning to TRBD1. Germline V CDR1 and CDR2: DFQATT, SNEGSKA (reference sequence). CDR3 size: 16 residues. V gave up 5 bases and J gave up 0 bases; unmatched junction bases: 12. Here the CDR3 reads CSAHRQGFLSSYEQYF. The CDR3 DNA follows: TGCAGTGCTCACCGACAGGGGTTCCTTAGCTCCTACGAGCAGTACTTC.

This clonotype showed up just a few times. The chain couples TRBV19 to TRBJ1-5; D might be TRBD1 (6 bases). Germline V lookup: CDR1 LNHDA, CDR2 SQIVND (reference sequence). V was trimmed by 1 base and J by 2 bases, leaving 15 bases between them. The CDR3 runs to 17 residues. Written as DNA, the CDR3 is TGTGCCAGTAGTATAGGGAGGAAGGGGGTGGGCAATCAGCCCCAGCATTTT. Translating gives CASSIGRKGVGNQPQHF.

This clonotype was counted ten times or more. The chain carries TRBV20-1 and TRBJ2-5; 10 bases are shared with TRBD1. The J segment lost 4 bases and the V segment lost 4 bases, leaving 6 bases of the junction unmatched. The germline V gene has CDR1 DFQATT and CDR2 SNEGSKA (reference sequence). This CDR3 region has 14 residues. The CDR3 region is CSATGTGERETQYF. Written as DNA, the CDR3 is TGCAGTGCTACCGGGACAGGGGAGCGAGAGACCCAGTACTTC.

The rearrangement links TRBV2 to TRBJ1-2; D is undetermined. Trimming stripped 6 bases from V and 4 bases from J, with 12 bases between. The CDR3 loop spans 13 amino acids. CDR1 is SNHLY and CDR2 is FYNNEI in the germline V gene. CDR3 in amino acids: CASSPLGSYGYTF. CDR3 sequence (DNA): TGTGCCAGCAGCCCCCTTGGGAGCTATGGCTACACCTTC.

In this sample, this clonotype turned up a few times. The DNA for the CDR3 is TGCAGTGCTAGAGAAGAAGGAGATCAGCCCCAGCATTTT. Translated, it gives CSAREEGDQPQHF. The chain has TRBV20-1 and TRBJ1-5; D unclear. This CDR3 has 13 residues. Per the germline V gene, CDR1 is DFQATT and CDR2 is SNEGSKA (reference sequence). Trimming took 0 bases from V and 5 from J, leaving 8 bases between them.

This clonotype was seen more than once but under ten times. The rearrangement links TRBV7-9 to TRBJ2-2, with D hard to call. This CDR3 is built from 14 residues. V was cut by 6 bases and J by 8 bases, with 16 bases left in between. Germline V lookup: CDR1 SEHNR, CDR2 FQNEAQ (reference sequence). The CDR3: CASRQPDLPGELFF. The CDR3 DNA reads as TGTGCCAGCAGACAACCCGACCTACCGGGGGAGCTGTTTTTT.

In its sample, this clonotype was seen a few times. The CDR3 DNA follows: TGCGCCAGCAGCCATCCCACCGGGACAGGGAGCTATGGCTACACCTTC. Amino acids: CASSHPTGTGSYGYTF. The rearrangement links TRBV4-1 to TRBJ1-2, with TRBD1 matching over 9 bases. The CDR3 extends over 16 amino acids. V lost 3 bases to trimming and J lost 4 bases; unmatched junction nucleotides: 9. From germline, CDR1 is MGHRA and CDR2 YSYEKL.

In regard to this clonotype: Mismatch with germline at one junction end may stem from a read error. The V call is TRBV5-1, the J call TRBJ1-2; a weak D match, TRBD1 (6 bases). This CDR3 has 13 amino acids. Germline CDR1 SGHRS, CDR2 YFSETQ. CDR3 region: CASSLEYLGAGNF. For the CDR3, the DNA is TGCGCCAGCAGCTTGGAGTATTTGGGGGCCGGTAACTTC.

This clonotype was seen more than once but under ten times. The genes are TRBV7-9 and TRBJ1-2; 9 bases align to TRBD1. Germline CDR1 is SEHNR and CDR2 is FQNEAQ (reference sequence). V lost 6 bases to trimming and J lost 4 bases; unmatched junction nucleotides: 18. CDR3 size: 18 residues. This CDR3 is CASSRNPGQGLSLYGYTF. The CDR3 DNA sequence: TGTGCCAGCAGTCGGAACCCGGGACAGGGATTAAGCCTCTATGGCTACACCTTC.

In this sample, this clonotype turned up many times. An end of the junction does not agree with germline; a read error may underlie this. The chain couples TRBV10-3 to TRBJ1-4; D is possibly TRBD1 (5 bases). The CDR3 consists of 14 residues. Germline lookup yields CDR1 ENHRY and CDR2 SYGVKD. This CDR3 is CATSHEGAREKLFF. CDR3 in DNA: TGTGCCACCAGTCACGAAGGGGCACGAGAAAAACTGTTTTTT.

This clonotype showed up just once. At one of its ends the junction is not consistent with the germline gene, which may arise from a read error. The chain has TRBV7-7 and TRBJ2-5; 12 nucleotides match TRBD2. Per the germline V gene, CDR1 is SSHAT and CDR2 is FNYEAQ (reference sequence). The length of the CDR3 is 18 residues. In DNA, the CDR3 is TGTGCTAGCAGCTTCGTCCCACCCGGGACTAGCGGGTTCGAGGCCCAGTACTTC. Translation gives CASSFVPPGTSGFEAQYF.

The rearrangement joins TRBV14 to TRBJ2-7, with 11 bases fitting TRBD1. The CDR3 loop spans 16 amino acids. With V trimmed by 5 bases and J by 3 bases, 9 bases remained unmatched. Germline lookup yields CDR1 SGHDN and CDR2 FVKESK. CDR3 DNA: TGTGCCAGCAGCGTCCGCCGGGACAGGGGGTACTACGAGCAGTACTTC. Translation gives CASSVRRDRGYYEQYF.